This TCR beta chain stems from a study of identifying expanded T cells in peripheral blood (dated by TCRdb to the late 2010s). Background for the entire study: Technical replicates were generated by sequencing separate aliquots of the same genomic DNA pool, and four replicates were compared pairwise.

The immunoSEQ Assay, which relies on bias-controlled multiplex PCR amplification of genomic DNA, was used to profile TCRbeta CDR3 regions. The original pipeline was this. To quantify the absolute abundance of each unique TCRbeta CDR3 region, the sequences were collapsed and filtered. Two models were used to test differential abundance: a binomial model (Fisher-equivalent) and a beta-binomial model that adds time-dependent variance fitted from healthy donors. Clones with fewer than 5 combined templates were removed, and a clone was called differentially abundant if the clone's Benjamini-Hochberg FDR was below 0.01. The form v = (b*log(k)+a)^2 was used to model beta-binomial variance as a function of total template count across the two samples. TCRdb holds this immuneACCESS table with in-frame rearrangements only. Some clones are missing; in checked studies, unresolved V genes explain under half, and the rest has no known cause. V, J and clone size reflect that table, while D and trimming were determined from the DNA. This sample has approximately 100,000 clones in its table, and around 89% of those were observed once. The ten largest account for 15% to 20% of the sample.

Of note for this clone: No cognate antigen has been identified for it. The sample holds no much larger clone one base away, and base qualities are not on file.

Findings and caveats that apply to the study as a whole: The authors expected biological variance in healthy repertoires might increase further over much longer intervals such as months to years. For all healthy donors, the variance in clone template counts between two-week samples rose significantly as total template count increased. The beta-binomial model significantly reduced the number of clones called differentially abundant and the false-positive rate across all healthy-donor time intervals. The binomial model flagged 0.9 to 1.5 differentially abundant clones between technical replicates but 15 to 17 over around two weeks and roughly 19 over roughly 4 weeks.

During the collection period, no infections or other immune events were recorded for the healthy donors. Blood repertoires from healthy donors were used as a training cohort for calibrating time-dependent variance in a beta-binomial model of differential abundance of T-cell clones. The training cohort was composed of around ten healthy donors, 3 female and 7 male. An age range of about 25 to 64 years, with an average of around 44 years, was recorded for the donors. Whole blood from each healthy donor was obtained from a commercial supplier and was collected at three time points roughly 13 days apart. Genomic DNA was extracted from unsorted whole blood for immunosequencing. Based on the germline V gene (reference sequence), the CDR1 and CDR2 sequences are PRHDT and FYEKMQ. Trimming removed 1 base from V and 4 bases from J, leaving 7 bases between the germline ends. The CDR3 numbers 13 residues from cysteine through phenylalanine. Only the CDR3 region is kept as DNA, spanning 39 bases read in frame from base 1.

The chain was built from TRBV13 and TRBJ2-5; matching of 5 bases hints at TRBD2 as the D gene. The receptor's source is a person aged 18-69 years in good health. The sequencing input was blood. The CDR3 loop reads CASSLASTETQYF. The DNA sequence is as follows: TGTGCCAGCAGCTTAGCTAGCACAGAGACCCAGTACTTC. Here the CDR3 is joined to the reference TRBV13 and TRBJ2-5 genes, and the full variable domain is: AAGVIQSPRHLIKEKRETATLKCYPIPRHDTVYWYQQGPGQDPQFLISFYEKMQSDKGSIPDRFSAQQFSDYHSELNMSSLELGDSALYFCASSLASTETQYFGPGTRLLVL.